The clone carrying this T cell receptor beta chain was found once. Trimming shortened V by 5 bases and J by 2 bases, and 13 bases separated the two germline ends. This CDR3 has 15 residues. Germline values: CDR1 MNHEY, CDR2 SMNVEV (reference sequence). Measured with immunoSEQ multiplex PCR; TCRdb has only the in-frame clones, and not every one. Among a few hundred thousand clones listed, about 88% were seen once. The sample originates from a study of blood T cell repertoires in COVID-19. The rearrangement uses TRBV27 and TRBJ1-5, with D perhaps TRBD1 (6 bases). The source of this sequence is a man aged 35 to 55 with active or convalescent COVID-19. Sequenced: peripheral blood. In nucleotides, the CDR3 is TGTGCCAGCAGTCTCACAGGGATGGGCAATCAGCCCCAGCATTTT. This translates into CASSLTGMGNQPQHF.